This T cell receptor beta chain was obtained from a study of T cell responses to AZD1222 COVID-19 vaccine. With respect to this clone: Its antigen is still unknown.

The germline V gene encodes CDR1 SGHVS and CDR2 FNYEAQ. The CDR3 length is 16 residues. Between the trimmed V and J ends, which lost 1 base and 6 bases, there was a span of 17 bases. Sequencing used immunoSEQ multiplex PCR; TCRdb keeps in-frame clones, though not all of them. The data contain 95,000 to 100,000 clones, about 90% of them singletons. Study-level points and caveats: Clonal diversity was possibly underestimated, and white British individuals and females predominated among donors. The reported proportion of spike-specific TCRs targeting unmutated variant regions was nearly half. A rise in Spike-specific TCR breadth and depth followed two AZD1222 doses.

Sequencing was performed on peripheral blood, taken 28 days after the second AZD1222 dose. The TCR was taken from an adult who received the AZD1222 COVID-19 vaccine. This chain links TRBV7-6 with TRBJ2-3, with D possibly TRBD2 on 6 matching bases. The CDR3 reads CASSLGGGVTGDTQYF. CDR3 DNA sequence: TGTGCCAGCAGCTTAGGAGGCGGGGTGACGGGGGATACGCAGTATTTT.